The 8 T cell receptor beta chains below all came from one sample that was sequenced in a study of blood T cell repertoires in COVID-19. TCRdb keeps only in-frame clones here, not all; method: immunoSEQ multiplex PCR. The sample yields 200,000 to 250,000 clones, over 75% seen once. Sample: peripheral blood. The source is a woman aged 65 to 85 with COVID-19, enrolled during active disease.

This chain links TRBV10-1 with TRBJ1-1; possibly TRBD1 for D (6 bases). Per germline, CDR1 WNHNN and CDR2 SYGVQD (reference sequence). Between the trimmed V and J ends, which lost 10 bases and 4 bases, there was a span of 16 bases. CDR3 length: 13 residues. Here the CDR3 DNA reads TGCGCCACACAAAGGCAGGGGTTCACTGAAGCTTTCTTT. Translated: CATQRQGFTEAFF.

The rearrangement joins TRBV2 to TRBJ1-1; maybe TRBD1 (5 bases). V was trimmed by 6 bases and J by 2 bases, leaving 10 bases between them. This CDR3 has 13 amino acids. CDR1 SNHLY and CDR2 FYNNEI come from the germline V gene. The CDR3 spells CASRGDFNTEAFF. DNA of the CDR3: TGTGCCAGCAGGGGGGACTTTAACACTGAAGCTTTCTTT.

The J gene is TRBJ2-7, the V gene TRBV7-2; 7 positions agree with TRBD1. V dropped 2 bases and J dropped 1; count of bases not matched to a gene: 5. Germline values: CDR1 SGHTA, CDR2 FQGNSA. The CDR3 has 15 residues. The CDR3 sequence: CASSLNGQVSYEQYF. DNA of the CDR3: TGTGCCAGCAGCTTAAACGGACAGGTATCCTACGAGCAGTACTTC.

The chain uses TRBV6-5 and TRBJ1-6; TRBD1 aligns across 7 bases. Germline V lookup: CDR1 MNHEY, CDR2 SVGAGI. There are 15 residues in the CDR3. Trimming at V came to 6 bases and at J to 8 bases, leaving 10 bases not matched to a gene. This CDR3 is CASSSQTGIDSPLHF. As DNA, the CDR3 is TGTGCCAGCAGCTCGCAGACAGGGATCGATTCACCCCTCCACTTT.

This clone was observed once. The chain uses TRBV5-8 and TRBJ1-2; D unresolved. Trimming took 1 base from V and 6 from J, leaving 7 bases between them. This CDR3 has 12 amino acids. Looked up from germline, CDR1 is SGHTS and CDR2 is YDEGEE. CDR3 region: CASSLYGDGYTF. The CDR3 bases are TGTGCCAGCAGCTTGTACGGAGATGGCTACACCTTC.

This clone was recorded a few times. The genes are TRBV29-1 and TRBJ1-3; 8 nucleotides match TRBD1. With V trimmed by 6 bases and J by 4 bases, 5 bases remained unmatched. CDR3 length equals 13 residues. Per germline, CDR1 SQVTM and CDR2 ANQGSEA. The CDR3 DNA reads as TGCAGCGTCGGGACAGGCGGGGGAAACACCATATATTTT. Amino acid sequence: CSVGTGGGNTIYF.

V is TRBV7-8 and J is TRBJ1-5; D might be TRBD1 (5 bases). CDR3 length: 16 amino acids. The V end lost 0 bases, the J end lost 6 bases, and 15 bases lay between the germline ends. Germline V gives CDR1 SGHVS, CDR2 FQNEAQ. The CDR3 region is CASSLAGAASSQPQHF. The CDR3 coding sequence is TGTGCCAGCAGCTTAGCAGGGGCCGCGTCGAGTCAGCCCCAGCATTTT.

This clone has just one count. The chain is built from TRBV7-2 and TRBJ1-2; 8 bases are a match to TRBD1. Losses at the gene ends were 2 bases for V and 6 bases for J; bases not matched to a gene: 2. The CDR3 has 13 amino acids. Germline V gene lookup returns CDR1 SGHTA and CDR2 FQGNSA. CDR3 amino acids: CASSLRTGNGYTF. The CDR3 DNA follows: TGTGCCAGCAGCTTAAGGACAGGGAATGGCTACACCTTC.